These 32 T cell receptor beta chains were sequenced from one sample in a study of CD8 T cells in ankylosing spondylitis (dated by TCRdb to 2016 to 2017). Library construction relied on 5' RACE. Sequenced using an Illumina HiSeq 2500. TCRdb trimmed public reads at Q25 via fastp, called clones via MiXCR and kept in-frame beta chains. All rows with the same CDR3 protein become a single entry with the most common DNA and genes. In all, the sample holds tens of thousands of distinct CDR3 sequences, and about 7.8% of those were seen once. Around 8.5% of the sample comes from the top ten. Sequencing was performed on blood, either unsorted or a sorted T cell fraction (not recorded which). These TCRs come from a female donor with ankylosing spondylitis or in good health (not recorded which).

There are many counts of this clonotype. The chain joins TRBV29-1 to TRBJ2-3; 10 bases match TRBD1. V was pared by 7 bases and J by 6 bases, with 4 bases of the junction left unmatched. The CDR3 is made up of 12 amino acids. The V gene's germline CDR1 is SQVTM and CDR2 ANQGSEA. This CDR3 reads CSAWTGGDTQYF. The CDR3 DNA follows: TGCAGCGCTTGGACAGGGGGGGATACGCAGTATTTT.

This clonotype was detected only a few times. The gene calls are TRBV11-2 and TRBJ2-1, with 7 bases lining up with TRBD1. The CDR3 sequence is 15 residues long. Looked up from germline, CDR1 is SGHAT and CDR2 is FQNNGV. With 0 bases clipped from V and 7 bases from J, the junction kept 6 bases outside the gene matches. The CDR3 here is CASSLEDRDRNEQFF. The CDR3 nucleotides are TGTGCCAGCAGCTTAGAAGACAGGGACCGAAATGAGCAGTTCTTC. Combining the CDR3 with reference TRBV11-2 and TRBJ2-1 gives the whole variable domain EAGVAQSPRYKIIEKRQSVAFWCNPISGHATLYWYQQILGQGPKLLIQFQNNGVVDDSQLPKDRFSAERLKGVDSTLKIQPAKLEDSAVYLCASSLEDRDRNEQFFGPGTRLTVL.

This clonotype came up many times. The J gene is TRBJ1-4, the V gene TRBV20-1, with D unresolved. This CDR3 spans 13 amino acids. V lost 6 bases and J lost 3, with 11 bases in between. CDR1 and CDR2 from the germline V gene are DFQATT and SNEGSKA (reference sequence). As DNA, the CDR3 is TGCAGTGCGGGGAGGTTAGCTAATGAAAAACTGTTTTTT. Translating it yields CSAGRLANEKLFF.

This clonotype was picked up a small number of times. This chain uses TRBV6-2 or TRBV6-3 with TRBJ2-5, with TRBD2 identical over 7 bases. The germline CDR1 and CDR2 sequences are MNHEY and SVGEGT. The CDR3 runs 16 residues. Germline trimming cut 2 bases from V and 5 bases from J; bases unmatched to any gene: 11. CDR3 residues: CASSYRGSGAFETQYF. CDR3 DNA sequence: TGTGCCAGCAGTTACCGCGGGAGCGGGGCCTTCGAGACCCAGTACTTC.

This clonotype was counted ten times or more. The V and J genes are TRBV20-1 and TRBJ1-1; 11 bases agree with TRBD1. The CDR3 totals 18 residues. The germline V gene has CDR1 DFQATT and CDR2 SNEGSKA (reference sequence). Germline trimming cut 6 bases from V and 2 bases from J; bases unmatched to any gene: 17. The CDR3: CSADPRRDRGWQNTEAFF. CDR3 nucleotide sequence: TGCAGTGCCGATCCCCGTCGGGACAGGGGGTGGCAAAACACTGAAGCTTTCTTT.

A few counts support this clonotype. The chain couples TRBV7-9 to TRBJ2-5; weak D call: TRBD2 (5 bases). From germline, CDR1 is SEHNR and CDR2 FQNEAQ (reference sequence). The V and J ends lost 1 base and 5 bases respectively, with 11 bases between them. The CDR3 contains 14 residues. CDR3 loop: CASSLGADPETQYF. The CDR3 DNA reads TGTGCCAGCAGCTTAGGAGCGGATCCGGAGACCCAGTACTTC. Complete variable domain (other parts from reference TRBV7-9 and TRBJ2-5): DTGVSQNPRHKITKRGQNVTFRCDPISEHNRLYWYRQTLGQGPEFLTYFQNEAQLEKSRLLSDRFSAERPKGSFSTLEIQRTEQGDSAMYLCASSLGADPETQYFGPGTRLLVL.

This clonotype was seen at least ten times. The chain links TRBV29-1 to TRBJ2-1; 9 positions agree with TRBD2. With 6 bases clipped from V and 6 bases from J, the junction kept 9 bases outside the gene matches. CDR1 is SQVTM, CDR2 ANQGSEA, per germline. The CDR3 contains 14 residues. DNA of the CDR3: TGCAGCGTGGCGACTAGCGGTTGGATCAATGAGCAGTTCTTC. Translated, it gives CSVATSGWINEQFF.

The V and J genes are TRBV20-1 and TRBJ2-2; no clear D gene. Germline values: CDR1 DFQATT, CDR2 SNEGSKA (reference sequence). The CDR3 sequence is 13 residues long. Trimming removed 6 bases from V and 3 bases from J, with 11 bases in between. CDR3: CSAADPDTGELFF. CDR3 bases: TGCAGTGCGGCAGACCCCGACACCGGGGAGCTGTTTTTT.

CDR3 nucleotide sequence: TGCAGCGTTGAAGAGGGAGCGGGTGAAGCTTTCTTT. Translated: CSVEEGAGEAFF. This chain connects TRBV29-1 to TRBJ1-1; D remains unclear. Trimming removed 0 bases at V and 7 bases at J, with 9 bases between. Germline lookup yields CDR1 SQVTM and CDR2 ANQGSEA. The length of the CDR3 is 12 residues.

This clonotype was counted many times. This chain uses TRBV3-1 with TRBJ1-4; D is perhaps TRBD1 (5 bases). Germline-derived CDR1 and CDR2 are LGHDT and YNNKEL (reference sequence). V was shortened by 2 bases and J by 5 bases, with 9 bases between the two germline ends. The CDR3 is 14 residues long. CDR3 protein: CASSQTRQNEKLFF. In nucleotides, the CDR3 is TGTGCCAGCAGCCAAACCCGACAGAATGAAAAACTGTTTTTT.

This clonotype was seen more than once but under ten times. The chain is built from TRBV18 and TRBJ2-3; D not certain. The germline CDR1 and CDR2 sequences are KGHSH and LQKENI. With 2 bases removed from V and 0 bases from J, the gap between germline ends came to 6 bases. The CDR3 consists of 14 residues. The CDR3 protein is CASSPTSSTDTQYF. The DNA for the CDR3 is TGTGCCAGCTCACCAACCAGTAGCACAGATACGCAGTATTTT.

The CDR3 is CAWQRGQETQYF. CDR3 nucleotides: TGTGCCTGGCAGAGGGGCCAAGAGACCCAGTACTTC. This rearrangement joins TRBV30 to TRBJ2-5; D might be TRBD1 or TRBD2, each matching 5 bases. This CDR3 is built from 12 residues. The V end lost 5 bases, the J end lost 1 base, and 8 bases lay between the germline ends. CDR1 and CDR2 from the germline V gene are GTSNPN and SVGIG (reference sequence).

The V call is TRBV7-6, the J call TRBJ2-2; TRBD1 might be the D (6 bases). The CDR3 runs 13 residues. Trimming took off 5 bases at V and 6 bases at J, with 10 bases between the two ends. Germline V CDR1 and CDR2: SGHVS, FNYEAQ. DNA for the CDR3: TGTGCCAGCAGCCCTACAGGGTCCGGGGAGCTGTTTTTT. Protein: CASSPTGSGELFF.

This clonotype was seen ten or more times. The V and J genes are TRBV5-1 and TRBJ2-1; 7 bases are a match to TRBD1. CDR1 is SGHRS, CDR2 YFSETQ, per germline. The CDR3 runs to 18 residues. Trimming cost V 0 bases and J 0 bases; bases outside gene matches: 9. The CDR3 loop is CASSLGRGLSSSYNEQFF. CDR3 bases: TGCGCCAGCAGCTTGGGCAGGGGGTTAAGCAGCTCCTACAATGAGCAGTTCTTC.

This clonotype was counted ten times or more. The V and J genes are TRBV4-1 and TRBJ1-2; no reliable D call. The CDR3 consists of 14 residues. Trimming stripped 4 bases from V and 4 bases from J, with 13 bases between. Germline assignment: CDR1 MGHRA and CDR2 YSYEKL. DNA of the CDR3: TGCGCCAGCAGCCTTTCCCAATCATCCTATGGCTACACCTTC. Translating gives CASSLSQSSYGYTF.

This clonotype was counted at least ten times. The rearrangement joins TRBV5-1 to TRBJ2-3, with TRBD1 as a possible D gene (6 bases). CDR1 and CDR2 from the germline V gene are SGHRS and YFSETQ. CDR3 length equals 13 residues. Trimming took off 4 bases at V and 3 bases at J, with 9 bases between the two ends. CDR3 region: CASSTDRTDTQYF. The DNA of the CDR3 is TGCGCCAGCAGCACGGACAGAACAGATACGCAGTATTTT.

This clonotype was observed at least ten times. The CDR3 here is CASSLPKEKQYF. The CDR3 DNA reads TGTGCCAGCAGCTTACCGAAGGAAAAGCAGTATTTT. V usage is TRBV5-4 and J usage is TRBJ2-3; D gene unclear. The CDR3 has 12 residues. Germline CDR1 reads SGHNT; CDR2 reads YYREEE (reference sequence). Trimming shortened V by 2 bases and J by 11 bases, and 12 bases separated the two germline ends.

This clonotype showed up many times. The rearrangement uses TRBV20-1 and TRBJ2-1; 11 bases are a match to TRBD2. J gave up 2 bases and V 3 bases, and 6 bases lay outside the gene matches. This CDR3 has 16 amino acids. CDR1 is DFQATT, CDR2 SNEGSKA, per germline (reference sequence). CDR3 amino acids: CSARGLSGGAYNEQFF. CDR3 sequence (DNA): TGCAGTGCTAGGGGACTTAGCGGGGGGGCCTACAATGAGCAGTTCTTC.

This clonotype was found many times. At one end, the junction sequence differs from germline, possibly due to a read error. This sequence joins TRBV5-1 and TRBJ1-1; D gene unclear. This CDR3 region has 15 residues. CDR1 is SGHRS, CDR2 YFSETQ, per germline. This CDR3 reads CASSLVAALKTEAFF. DNA for the CDR3: TGCGCCAGCAGCTTGGTGGCAGCCCTGAAGACTGAAGCTTTCTTT.

This clonotype was recorded at least ten times. The chain links TRBV20-1 to TRBJ1-6; the match to TRBD1 covers 7 bases. The V segment lost 1 base and the J segment 7 bases; nucleotides outside the gene matches: 16. There are 18 residues in the CDR3. CDR1 and CDR2 (germline): DFQATT, SNEGSKA (reference sequence). The CDR3 protein is CSARVIGGQQGKNSPLHF. The DNA for the CDR3 is TGCAGTGCTAGAGTAATCGGGGGGCAACAGGGGAAGAATTCACCCCTCCACTTT.

This clonotype was picked up many times. The chain is built from TRBV12-3 or TRBV12-4 and TRBJ1-1; a possible D gene is TRBD1 (6 bases). The CDR3 contains 17 residues. Trimming cost V 5 bases and J 4 bases, with 23 bases left between them. CDR3 DNA sequence: TGTGCCAGCAGTCCTAGGGGGGGCCAAAGGAGGAGCACTGAAGCTTTCTTT. Its protein is CASSPRGGQRRSTEAFF.

The rearrangement uses TRBV5-5 and TRBJ2-1, with TRBD2 identical over 9 bases. Germline CDR1 and CDR2: SGHKS and YYEKEE (reference sequence). V was pared by 4 bases and J by 9 bases, with 11 bases of the junction left unmatched. CDR3 length: 15 amino acids. The CDR3 protein is CASSPGSGGFSEQFF. The CDR3 nucleotides are TGTGCCAGCAGCCCGGGGAGCGGGGGGTTCAGTGAGCAGTTCTTC. Based on the CDR3 plus reference TRBV5-5 and TRBJ2-1, the full variable domain is DAGVTQSPTHLIKTRGQQVTLRCSPISGHKSVSWYQQVLGQGPQFIFQYYEKEERGRGNFPDRFSARQFPNYSSELNVNALLLGDSALYLCASSPGSGGFSEQFFGPGTRLTVL.

This clonotype was counted at least ten times. The chain employs TRBV12-3 or TRBV12-4 and TRBJ1-5; the D is unclear. V was clipped by 3 bases and J by 6 bases, with 12 bases between them. The CDR3 covers 14 residues. The CDR3 coding sequence is TGTGCCAGCAGTTTCGAGGTGGCTACTCAGCCCCAGCATTTT. This sequence encodes CASSFEVATQPQHF.

In its sample, this clonotype was seen a few times. The chain combines TRBV7-2 with TRBJ2-1; D unclear. The V end was cut by 6 bases, the J end by 3 bases, with 15 bases between. The CDR3 covers 15 residues. The V gene's germline CDR1 is SGHTA and CDR2 FQGNSA. CDR3 residues: CASSNIGSVYNEQFF. CDR3 nucleotide sequence: TGTGCCAGCAGTAACATAGGGTCTGTCTACAATGAGCAGTTCTTC.

The CDR3, as DNA: TGTGCCAGCAGCTTATGGGGGAGCAATCAGCCCCAGCATTTT. Translation: CASSLWGSNQPQHF. The V and J genes are TRBV7-2 and TRBJ1-5; possibly TRBD1 for D (5 bases). The V end lost 2 bases, the J end lost 1 base, and 6 bases lay between the germline ends. The V gene's germline CDR1 is SGHTA and CDR2 FQGNSA. This CDR3 spans 14 amino acids.

This chain joins TRBV30 and TRBJ2-1; D is undetermined. Germline CDR1 reads GTSNPN; CDR2 reads SVGIG (reference sequence). This CDR3 is built from 11 residues. The V gene lost 5 bases and the J gene lost 6 bases, with 8 bases spanning the gap. For the CDR3, the DNA is TGTGCCTGGGGTTCATTCAATGAGCAGTTCTTC. Amino acid sequence: CAWGSFNEQFF.

This clonotype was observed many times. The chain is built from TRBV28 and TRBJ1-1; D is perhaps TRBD1 (5 bases). The germline V gene encodes CDR1 MDHEN and CDR2 SYDVKM. Trimming pared 8 bases from V and 11 bases from J, leaving 18 bases between. The CDR3 has 12 residues. CDR3 in amino acids: CASLTGPLKAFF. CDR3 coding DNA: TGTGCCAGCCTTACAGGCCCCTTGAAGGCTTTCTTT.

There are many counts of this clonotype. The J gene is TRBJ2-7, the V gene TRBV27; no firm D call. CDR3 length: 13 residues. Germline CDR1 is MNHEY and CDR2 is SMNVEV (reference sequence). Trimming shortened V by 5 bases and J by 3 bases, and 11 bases separated the two germline ends. The CDR3: CASSPPHFYEQYV. DNA of the CDR3: TGTGCCAGCAGTCCCCCCCATTTCTACGAGCAGTACGTC.

This chain joins TRBV7-2 and TRBJ1-1; D not certain. The CDR3 runs 13 residues. Between the trimmed V and J ends, which lost 2 bases and 4 bases, there was a span of 8 bases. The germline CDR1 and CDR2 sequences are SGHTA and FQGNSA. CDR3 loop: CASSLRATTEAFF. Written as DNA, the CDR3 is TGTGCCAGCAGCTTAAGGGCGACCACTGAAGCTTTCTTT.

This clonotype was recorded at least ten times. V and J are TRBV2 and TRBJ1-2; D is uncertain. The germline V gene encodes CDR1 SNHLY and CDR2 FYNNEI. This CDR3 has 12 amino acids. V was clipped by 4 bases and J by 5 bases, with 8 bases between them. The CDR3 nucleotides are TGTGCCAGCAGTGGGCAGGATTATGGCTACACCTTC. Its translation: CASSGQDYGYTF.

This clonotype was found a few times. In nucleotides, the CDR3 is TGTGCCAGCAGCCGCCCCGGGGACCTCCGGATTGCCAAAAACATTCAGTACTTC. Translation: CASSRPGDLRIAKNIQYF. The rearrangement links TRBV6-1 to TRBJ2-4, with D tentatively TRBD1 or TRBD2 (5 bases each). Germline CDR1 and CDR2: MNHNS and SASEGT. V dropped 6 bases and J dropped 1 base, with 22 bases sitting between them. The CDR3 sequence is 18 residues long.

This clonotype came up many times. V usage is TRBV11-2 and J usage is TRBJ2-5; D remains ambiguous. V lost 0 bases, J lost 5 bases, and 4 bases lay in between. Germline values: CDR1 SGHAT, CDR2 FQNNGV. The CDR3 has 12 amino acids. CDR3 coding DNA: TGTGCCAGCAGCTTAGATAGGGAGACCCAGTACTTC. Translating gives CASSLDRETQYF.